This is a list of T cell receptor beta chains from one sample in a study of OX40 agonist ivuxolimab in advanced cancers. Generated by immunoSEQ multiplex PCR, the TCRdb table keeps only in-frame clones and is missing some. This table holds 90,000 or so clones, roughly nine tenths found once. The material was CD4+ or CD8+ T cells sorted from blood, obtained in a trial of the OX40 agonist ivuxolimab. Every receptor here comes from an adult with an advanced solid tumor such as melanoma, head and neck, liver or kidney cancer. CDR3s include the opening cysteine and the closing phenylalanine or tryptophan. D genes are given only for firm matches. The listing skips clone size in some rows; elsewhere it reads once, few, many or a size class.

cdr3_nt: TGTGCCAGCAGCCGAAACCCCCGGTTACCCCTCTACGAGCAGTACTTC; cdr3_aa: CASSRNPRLPLYEQYF; j_call: TRBJ2-7; cdr3_length: 16; d_call: NA; v_call: TRBV27; clone_size: NA
cdr3_nt: TGTGCCATCAGTTCTAGCGGGGGCGTCTACAATGAGCAGTTCTTC; cdr3_aa: CAISSSGGVYNEQFF; j_call: TRBJ2-1; cdr3_length: 15; d_call: TRBD2; v_call: TRBV10-3; clone_size: NA
cdr3_nt: TGCGCCAGCAGCTCCTCTAGCGCTTGGGGATACTACGAGCAGTACTTC; cdr3_aa: CASSSSSAWGYYEQYF; j_call: TRBJ2-7; cdr3_length: 16; d_call: NA; v_call: TRBV5-1; clone_size: NA
cdr3_nt: TGTGCCAGCAGCTTAGCGGTTGGACAGCACTACAATGAGCAGTTCTTC; cdr3_aa: CASSLAVGQHYNEQFF; j_call: TRBJ2-1; cdr3_length: 16; d_call: NA; v_call: TRBV7-2; clone_size: NA
cdr3_nt: TGTGCCAGCAGTGAACAAGGGCCGGTGCAGTACTTC; cdr3_aa: CASSEQGPVQYF; j_call: TRBJ2-7; cdr3_length: 12; d_call: NA; v_call: TRBV2; clone_size: NA
cdr3_nt: TGTGCCAGCAGCCCTACGGCGGGAGGGGAATCGCGAGAGACCCAGTACTTC; cdr3_aa: CASSPTAGGESRETQYF; j_call: TRBJ2-5; cdr3_length: 17; d_call: TRBD2; v_call: TRBV4-2; clone_size: NA
cdr3_nt: TGTGCCAGCAGTTTATCGACTAGCTCGCTGGAGACCCAGTACTTC; cdr3_aa: CASSLSTSSLETQYF; j_call: TRBJ2-5; cdr3_length: 15; d_call: TRBD2; v_call: TRBV27; clone_size: NA
cdr3_nt: TGTGCCAGCAGTTTAACACACCCAGGATTCCCCCAGCATTTT; cdr3_aa: CASSLTHPGFPQHF; j_call: TRBJ1-5; cdr3_length: 14; d_call: NA; v_call: TRBV27; clone_size: NA
cdr3_nt: TGTGCCAGCAGCTTGACTAGCGGGACGTACAATGAGCAGTTCTTC; cdr3_aa: CASSLTSGTYNEQFF; j_call: TRBJ2-1; cdr3_length: 15; d_call: TRBD2; v_call: TRBV11-1; clone_size: NA
cdr3_nt: TGCGCCAGCAGCTTACAGGGGATGACTGAAGCTTTCTTT; cdr3_aa: CASSLQGMTEAFF; j_call: TRBJ1-1; cdr3_length: 13; d_call: TRBD1; v_call: TRBV5-1; clone_size: NA
cdr3_nt: TGTGCCAGCAGCTTAAACAGATTTAGCAATCAGCCCCAGCATTTT; cdr3_aa: CASSLNRFSNQPQHF; j_call: TRBJ1-5; cdr3_length: 15; d_call: NA; v_call: TRBV7-2; clone_size: few
cdr3_nt: TGCGCCAGCAGAGAGACAGAGACGAATCAGCCCCAGCATTTT; cdr3_aa: CASRETETNQPQHF; j_call: TRBJ1-5; cdr3_length: 14; d_call: NA; v_call: TRBV10-2; clone_size: NA
cdr3_nt: TGTGCCAGCAGTCATAGCGGGGGCACAGATACGCAGTATTTT; cdr3_aa: CASSHSGGTDTQYF; j_call: TRBJ2-3; cdr3_length: 14; d_call: TRBD2; v_call: TRBV6-6; clone_size: once
cdr3_nt: TGTGCCAGCAGCTCCTCGTCACTGGGGAGAACGCAGTATTTT; cdr3_aa: CASSSSSLGRTQYF; j_call: TRBJ2-3; cdr3_length: 14; d_call: NA; v_call: TRBV7-9; clone_size: NA
cdr3_nt: TGTGCCAGCTCACTCCCGGGCTTCAACTATGGCTACACCTTC; cdr3_aa: CASSLPGFNYGYTF; j_call: TRBJ1-2; cdr3_length: 14; d_call: NA; v_call: TRBV18; clone_size: NA
cdr3_nt: TGCGCCAGCAGCCAAGATCAGGGAGCCAAAAACATTCAGTACTTC; cdr3_aa: CASSQDQGAKNIQYF; j_call: TRBJ2-4; cdr3_length: 15; d_call: NA; v_call: TRBV4-3; clone_size: NA
cdr3_nt: TGCGCCAGCACTGTAGCGGGGGATTCGACAGATACGCAGTATTTT; cdr3_aa: CASTVAGDSTDTQYF; j_call: TRBJ2-3; cdr3_length: 15; d_call: TRBD2; v_call: TRBV5-1; clone_size: NA
cdr3_nt: TGTGCCAGCAGCGTAGTGGCAGGGGGGAACGCTGAAGCTTTCTTT; cdr3_aa: CASSVVAGGNAEAFF; j_call: TRBJ1-1; cdr3_length: 15; d_call: TRBD1; v_call: TRBV9; clone_size: few
cdr3_nt: TGTGCCAGTAAGGGGTTGGGGTACGAGCAGTACTTC; cdr3_aa: CASKGLGYEQYF; j_call: TRBJ2-7; cdr3_length: 12; d_call: NA; v_call: TRBV19; clone_size: once
cdr3_nt: TGTGCCAGCAGCTCCTCCGGGACTAGCGGGAGTCTATACGAGCAGTACTTC; cdr3_aa: CASSSSGTSGSLYEQYF; j_call: TRBJ2-7; cdr3_length: 17; d_call: TRBD2; v_call: TRBV7-2; clone_size: NA
cdr3_nt: TGTGCTAGTGGTTCCCCGGGTCAGCCCCAGCATTTT; cdr3_aa: CASGSPGQPQHF; j_call: TRBJ1-5; cdr3_length: 12; d_call: NA; v_call: TRBV12-5; clone_size: once
cdr3_nt: TGTGCCACCAGCAAAGCTAACTATGGCTACACCTTC; cdr3_aa: CATSKANYGYTF; j_call: TRBJ1-2; cdr3_length: 12; d_call: NA; v_call: TRBV15; clone_size: NA
cdr3_nt: TGTGCCAGTAGTATGTACTCTGGGGCCAACGTCCTGACTTTC; cdr3_aa: CASSMYSGANVLTF; j_call: TRBJ2-6; cdr3_length: 14; d_call: NA; v_call: TRBV19; clone_size: NA
cdr3_nt: TGCGCCAGCAGCGATGGGACCCCGGGCACAGATACGCAGTATTTT; cdr3_aa: CASSDGTPGTDTQYF; j_call: TRBJ2-3; cdr3_length: 15; d_call: NA; v_call: TRBV5-1; clone_size: NA
cdr3_nt: TGTGCCAGCAGTCTGGACGGAGGAAACACCATATATTTT; cdr3_aa: CASSLDGGNTIYF; j_call: TRBJ1-3; cdr3_length: 13; d_call: NA; v_call: TRBV6-1; clone_size: NA
cdr3_nt: TGTGCCTGGAGTGTCGACCGGTCGACTAGCTTCTCCTACAATGAGCAGTTCTTC; cdr3_aa: CAWSVDRSTSFSYNEQFF; j_call: TRBJ2-1; cdr3_length: 18; d_call: TRBD2; v_call: TRBV30; clone_size: NA
cdr3_nt: TGTGCCAGCAGCGAGACTAGCGGGAGGGCCGTCCAAGAGACCCAGTACTTC; cdr3_aa: CASSETSGRAVQETQYF; j_call: TRBJ2-5; cdr3_length: 17; d_call: TRBD2; v_call: TRBV7-9; clone_size: NA
cdr3_nt: TGTGCCAGCAGCCCCCGGACTAGCGGCCCCTACGAGCAGTACTTC; cdr3_aa: CASSPRTSGPYEQYF; j_call: TRBJ2-7; cdr3_length: 15; d_call: TRBD2; v_call: TRBV9; clone_size: once
cdr3_nt: TGTGCCAGCAGTTCGAAAGTTAATGAAAAACTGTTTTTT; cdr3_aa: CASSSKVNEKLFF; j_call: TRBJ1-4; cdr3_length: 13; d_call: NA; v_call: TRBV5-5; clone_size: NA
cdr3_nt: TGTGCCAGCAGTGAGGCGGGTCGAGCAGATACGCAGTATTTT; cdr3_aa: CASSEAGRADTQYF; j_call: TRBJ2-3; cdr3_length: 14; d_call: NA; v_call: TRBV6-4; clone_size: once
cdr3_nt: TGTGCCATCAGCTACAAGCCGGGGCTAGCGGGGTACCGTAACACAGATACGCAGTATTTT; cdr3_aa: CAISYKPGLAGYRNTDTQYF; j_call: TRBJ2-3; cdr3_length: 20; d_call: TRBD2; v_call: TRBV10-3; clone_size: NA
cdr3_nt: TGCGCCAGCAGCTTGTCGGGACAGGTTGAGATTGACTATGGCTACACCTTC; cdr3_aa: CASSLSGQVEIDYGYTF; j_call: TRBJ1-2; cdr3_length: 17; d_call: TRBD1; v_call: TRBV5-1; clone_size: NA
cdr3_nt: TGTGCCGCCAGGGGGACAGGTTTTTTACTCTACTATGGCTACACCTTC; cdr3_aa: CAARGTGFLLYYGYTF; j_call: TRBJ1-2; cdr3_length: 16; d_call: TRBD1; v_call: TRBV10-3; clone_size: NA
cdr3_nt: TGTGCCAGCAGCTTAAAGGGGAGGAAGGAGGCAGATACGCAGTATTTT; cdr3_aa: CASSLKGRKEADTQYF; j_call: TRBJ2-3; cdr3_length: 16; d_call: NA; v_call: TRBV11-2; clone_size: NA
cdr3_nt: TGTGCCAGCAGCCTCAGCGGGGGGGAGGGCAATGAGCAGTTCTTC; cdr3_aa: CASSLSGGEGNEQFF; j_call: TRBJ2-1; cdr3_length: 15; d_call: TRBD2; v_call: TRBV4-2; clone_size: NA
cdr3_nt: TGTGCCAGCAGCTCCCCCCGCGGACTAGCGGGAGGTGAGCAGTTCTTC; cdr3_aa: CASSSPRGLAGGEQFF; j_call: TRBJ2-1; cdr3_length: 16; d_call: TRBD2; v_call: TRBV7-8; clone_size: NA
cdr3_nt: TGTGCCAGCAGCTTAGCCCCAGCAGGGCAGAGCGGCTACACCTTC; cdr3_aa: CASSLAPAGQSGYTF; j_call: TRBJ1-2; cdr3_length: 15; d_call: NA; v_call: TRBV7-2; clone_size: NA
cdr3_nt: TGCGCCAGCAGCTTCGGCCGTCAGGAGACCCAGTACTTC; cdr3_aa: CASSFGRQETQYF; j_call: TRBJ2-5; cdr3_length: 13; d_call: NA; v_call: TRBV5-1; clone_size: NA
cdr3_nt: TGTGCCAGCTTTGTGGGGGGAGGCTCACCCCTCCACTTT; cdr3_aa: CASFVGGGSPLHF; j_call: TRBJ1-6; cdr3_length: 13; d_call: NA; v_call: TRBV6-5; clone_size: NA
cdr3_nt: TGTGCCAGCAGTGAGTCGGCAGTGAACACTGAAGCTTTCTTT; cdr3_aa: CASSESAVNTEAFF; j_call: TRBJ1-1; cdr3_length: 14; d_call: NA; v_call: TRBV6-4; clone_size: NA
cdr3_nt: TGTGCCACCAGCAGAGGGCAAGGATTTATCGACCGAAACACCATATATTTT; cdr3_aa: CATSRGQGFIDRNTIYF; j_call: TRBJ1-3; cdr3_length: 17; d_call: NA; v_call: TRBV15; clone_size: few
cdr3_nt: TGTGCCAGCAGTTACGAGCCAGTCCCCTTGGGTACTGAAGCTTTCTTT; cdr3_aa: CASSYEPVPLGTEAFF; j_call: TRBJ1-1; cdr3_length: 16; d_call: NA; v_call: TRBV6-5; clone_size: NA
cdr3_nt: TGTGCCAGCAGCTTAAGGACAGCGTATAATTCACCCCTCCACTTT; cdr3_aa: CASSLRTAYNSPLHF; j_call: TRBJ1-6; cdr3_length: 15; d_call: NA; v_call: TRBV5-4; clone_size: few
cdr3_nt: TGTGCCAGCATTGGGAGGCGCTCCTATAATTCACCCCTCCACTTT; cdr3_aa: CASIGRRSYNSPLHF; j_call: TRBJ1-6; cdr3_length: 15; d_call: NA; v_call: TRBV2; clone_size: NA
cdr3_nt: TGTGCCAGCAGCTCCCCCGGGACGCAGAATTCACCCCTCCACTTT; cdr3_aa: CASSSPGTQNSPLHF; j_call: TRBJ1-6; cdr3_length: 15; d_call: NA; v_call: TRBV5-6; clone_size: NA
cdr3_nt: TGTGCCAGCAGTTTGCCACCCCAACTAGCCAAAAACATTCAGTACTTC; cdr3_aa: CASSLPPQLAKNIQYF; j_call: TRBJ2-4; cdr3_length: 16; d_call: NA; v_call: TRBV28; clone_size: NA
cdr3_nt: TGTGCCAGCAGCTTAGAACGGCTAGCGGGCGAGCAGTACTTC; cdr3_aa: CASSLERLAGEQYF; j_call: TRBJ2-7; cdr3_length: 14; d_call: TRBD2; v_call: TRBV7-9; clone_size: NA
cdr3_nt: TGTGCCAGCACCCGGGGCGATACTGAAGCTTTCTTT; cdr3_aa: CASTRGDTEAFF; j_call: TRBJ1-1; cdr3_length: 12; d_call: NA; v_call: TRBV11-2; clone_size: NA
cdr3_nt: TGTGCCAGCAGCCAAGTGGCAGCCCCGCGGGGCTACGAGCAGTACTTC; cdr3_aa: CASSQVAAPRGYEQYF; j_call: TRBJ2-7; cdr3_length: 16; d_call: NA; v_call: TRBV14; clone_size: NA
cdr3_nt: TGTGCCAGCAGTTCCCGGACCGGCCGTGACTCTGGAAACACCATATATTTT; cdr3_aa: CASSSRTGRDSGNTIYF; j_call: TRBJ1-3; cdr3_length: 17; d_call: NA; v_call: TRBV27; clone_size: NA
cdr3_nt: TGTGCCAGCAGTTCGTATACAAGCGCTTTCTTT; cdr3_aa: CASSSYTSAFF; j_call: TRBJ1-1; cdr3_length: 11; d_call: NA; v_call: TRBV28; clone_size: NA
cdr3_nt: TGTGCCAGCACCCGGGACAGTTCCCGGTGGGAGACCCAGTACTTC; cdr3_aa: CASTRDSSRWETQYF; j_call: TRBJ2-5; cdr3_length: 15; d_call: TRBD1; v_call: TRBV9; clone_size: NA
cdr3_nt: TGTGCCAGCAATCCCTCGGGACAGGGGGCATATGCCGGGGAGCTGTTTTTT; cdr3_aa: CASNPSGQGAYAGELFF; j_call: TRBJ2-2; cdr3_length: 17; d_call: TRBD1; v_call: TRBV28; clone_size: NA
cdr3_nt: TGTGCCAGCAACTCCCTGGGGACACCGAACACCGGGGAGCTGTTTTTT; cdr3_aa: CASNSLGTPNTGELFF; j_call: TRBJ2-2; cdr3_length: 16; d_call: NA; v_call: TRBV2; clone_size: once
cdr3_nt: TGTGCCAGCATTGGGGGGGGACACTGGGACGGCTACACCTTC; cdr3_aa: CASIGGGHWDGYTF; j_call: TRBJ1-2; cdr3_length: 14; d_call: NA; v_call: TRBV2; clone_size: NA